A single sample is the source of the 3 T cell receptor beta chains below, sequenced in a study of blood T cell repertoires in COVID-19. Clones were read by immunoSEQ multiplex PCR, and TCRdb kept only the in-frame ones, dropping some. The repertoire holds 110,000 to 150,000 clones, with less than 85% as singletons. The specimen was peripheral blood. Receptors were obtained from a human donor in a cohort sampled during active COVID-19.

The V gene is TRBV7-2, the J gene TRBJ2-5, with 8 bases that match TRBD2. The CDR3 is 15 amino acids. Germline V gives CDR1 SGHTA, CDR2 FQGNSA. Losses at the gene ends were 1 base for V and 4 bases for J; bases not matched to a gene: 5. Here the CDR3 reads CASSLDGGAGETQYF. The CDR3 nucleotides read TGTGCCAGCAGCTTAGACGGGGGGGCCGGAGAGACCCAGTACTTC.

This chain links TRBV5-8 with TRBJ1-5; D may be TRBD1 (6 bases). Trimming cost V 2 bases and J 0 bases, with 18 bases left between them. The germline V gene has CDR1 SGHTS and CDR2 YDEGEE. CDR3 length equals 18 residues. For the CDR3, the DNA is TGTGCCAGCAGCTTACGCTATAGGGACAAGTATAGCAATCAGCCCCAGCATTTT. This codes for CASSLRYRDKYSNQPQHF.

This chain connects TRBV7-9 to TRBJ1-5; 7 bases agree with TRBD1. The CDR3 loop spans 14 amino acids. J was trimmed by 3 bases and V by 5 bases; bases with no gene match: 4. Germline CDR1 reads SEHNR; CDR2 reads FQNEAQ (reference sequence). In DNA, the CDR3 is TGTGCCAGCAGCGCGACAGGGCTCAATCAGCCCCAGCATTTT. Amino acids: CASSATGLNQPQHF.